Below, one T cell receptor beta chain is given with its context. The antigen remains unidentified. A junction boundary mismatches the germline segment, possibly from a read error. These data originate in a study of post-analysis software for immune sequencing data. Broader study findings: Relative to controls, patients had five TRBV segments at higher frequency, with TRBV5-6, TRBV5-1 and TRBV20-1 among these. Normalized Chao1 diversity was significantly lower in multiple sclerosis patients than in controls.

Germline-derived CDR1 and CDR2 are MNHEY and SMNVEV (reference sequence). The CDR3 is made up of 16 amino acids. Unique molecular identifiers were present in the TCR beta cDNA libraries. One entry per CDR3 protein results from TCRdb running MiXCR on the PCR reads. The sample lists hundreds of thousands of distinct CDR3 sequences; 30% to 45% were seen once. The chain uses TRBV27 and TRBJ1-5; TRBD1 is a possible D gene (5 bases). The receptor comes from a girl aged 10-17 years with multiple sclerosis. Source material: blood. In DNA form, the CDR3 reads TGTGCCAGCAGTTTAGACGGGACGGCCGTCTTGCAGCCCCTGCATTTT. The encoded protein is CASSLDGTAVLQPLHF.